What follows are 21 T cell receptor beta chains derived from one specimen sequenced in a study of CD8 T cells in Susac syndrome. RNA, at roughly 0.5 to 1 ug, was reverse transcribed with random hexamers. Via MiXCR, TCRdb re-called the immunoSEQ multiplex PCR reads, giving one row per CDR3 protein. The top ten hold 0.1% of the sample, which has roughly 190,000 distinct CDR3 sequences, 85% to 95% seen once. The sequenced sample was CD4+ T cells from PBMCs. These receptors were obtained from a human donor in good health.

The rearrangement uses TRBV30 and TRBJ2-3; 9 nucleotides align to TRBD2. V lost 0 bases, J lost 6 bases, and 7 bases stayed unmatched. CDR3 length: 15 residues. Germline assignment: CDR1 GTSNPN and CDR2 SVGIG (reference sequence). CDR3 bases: TGTGCCTGGAGTGTACCTAGCGGGATACGGGATACGCAGTATTTT. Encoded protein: CAWSVPSGIRDTQYF.

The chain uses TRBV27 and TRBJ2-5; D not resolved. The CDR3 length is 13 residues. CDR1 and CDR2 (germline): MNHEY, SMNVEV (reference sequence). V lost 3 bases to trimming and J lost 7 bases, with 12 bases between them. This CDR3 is CASSFSGLGTQYF. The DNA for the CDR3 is TGTGCCAGCAGTTTTTCTGGATTAGGGACCCAGTACTTC.

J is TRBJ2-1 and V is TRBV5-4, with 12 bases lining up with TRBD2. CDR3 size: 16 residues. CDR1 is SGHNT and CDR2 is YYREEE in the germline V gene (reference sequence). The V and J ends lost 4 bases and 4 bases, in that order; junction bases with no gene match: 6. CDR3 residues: CASSPGLAGSYNEQFF. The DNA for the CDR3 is TGTGCCAGCAGCCCCGGACTAGCGGGGAGTTACAATGAGCAGTTCTTC.

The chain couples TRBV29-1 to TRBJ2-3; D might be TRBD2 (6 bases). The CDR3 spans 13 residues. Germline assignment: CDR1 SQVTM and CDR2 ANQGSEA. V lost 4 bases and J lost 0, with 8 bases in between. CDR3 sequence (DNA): TGCAGCGTTGCGGGGACTAGCACAGATACGCAGTATTTT. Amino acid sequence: CSVAGTSTDTQYF.

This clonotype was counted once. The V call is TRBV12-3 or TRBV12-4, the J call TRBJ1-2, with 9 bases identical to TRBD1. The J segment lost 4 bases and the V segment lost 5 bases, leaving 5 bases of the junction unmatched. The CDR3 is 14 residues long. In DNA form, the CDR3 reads TGTGCCAGCAGTAGGGGACAGGGTGGCTATGGCTACACCTTC. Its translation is CASSRGQGGYGYTF.

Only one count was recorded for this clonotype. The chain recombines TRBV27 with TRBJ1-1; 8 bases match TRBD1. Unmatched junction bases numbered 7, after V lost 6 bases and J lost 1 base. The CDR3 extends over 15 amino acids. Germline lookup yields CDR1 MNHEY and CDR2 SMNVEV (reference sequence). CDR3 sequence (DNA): TGTGCCAGCAGCAAGACAGGGGCAGGGAACACTGAAGCTTTCTTT. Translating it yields CASSKTGAGNTEAFF.

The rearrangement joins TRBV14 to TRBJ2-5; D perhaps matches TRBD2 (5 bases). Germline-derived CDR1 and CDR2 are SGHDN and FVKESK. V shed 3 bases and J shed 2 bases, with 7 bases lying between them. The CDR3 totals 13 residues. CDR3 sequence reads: CASSQDLQETQYF. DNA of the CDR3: TGTGCCAGCAGCCAGGACTTACAAGAGACCCAGTACTTC. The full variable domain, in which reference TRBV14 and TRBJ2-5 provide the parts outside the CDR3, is EAGVTQFPSHSVIEKGQTVTLRCDPISGHDNLYWYRRVMGKEIKFLLHFVKESKQDESGMPNNRFLAERTGGTYSTLKVQPAELEDSGVYFCASSQDLQETQYFGPGTRLLVL.

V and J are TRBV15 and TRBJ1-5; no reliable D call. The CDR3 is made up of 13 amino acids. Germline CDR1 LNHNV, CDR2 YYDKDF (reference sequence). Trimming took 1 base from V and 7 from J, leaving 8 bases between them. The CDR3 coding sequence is TGTGCCACCAGCAGAGTAGCGAGGCAGCCCCAGCATTTT. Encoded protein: CATSRVARQPQHF.

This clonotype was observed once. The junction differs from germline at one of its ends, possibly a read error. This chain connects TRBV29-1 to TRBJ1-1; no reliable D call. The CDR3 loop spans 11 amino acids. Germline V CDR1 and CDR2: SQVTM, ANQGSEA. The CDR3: CSGGMNTEVFF. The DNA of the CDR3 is TGCAGCGGAGGTATGAACACTGAAGTTTTCTTT.

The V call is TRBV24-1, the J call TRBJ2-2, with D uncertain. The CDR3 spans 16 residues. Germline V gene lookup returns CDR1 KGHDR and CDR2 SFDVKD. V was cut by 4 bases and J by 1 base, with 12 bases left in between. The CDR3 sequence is CATSEGPPMNTGELFF. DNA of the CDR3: TGTGCCACCAGTGAAGGCCCTCCCATGAACACCGGGGAGCTGTTTTTT.

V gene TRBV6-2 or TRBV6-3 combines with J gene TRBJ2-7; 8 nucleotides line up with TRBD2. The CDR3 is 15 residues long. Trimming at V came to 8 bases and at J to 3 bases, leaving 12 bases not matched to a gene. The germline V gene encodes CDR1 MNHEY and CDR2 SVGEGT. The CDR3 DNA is TGTGCCAGCGAAGATCCGGGACTAGGGGTCTACGAGCAGTACTTC. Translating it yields CASEDPGLGVYEQYF.

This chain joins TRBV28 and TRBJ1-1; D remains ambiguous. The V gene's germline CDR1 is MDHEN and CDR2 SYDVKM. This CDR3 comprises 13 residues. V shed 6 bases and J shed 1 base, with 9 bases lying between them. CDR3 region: CASSPPRNTEAFF. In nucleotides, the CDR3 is TGTGCCAGCAGCCCGCCCCGGAACACTGAAGCTTTCTTT.

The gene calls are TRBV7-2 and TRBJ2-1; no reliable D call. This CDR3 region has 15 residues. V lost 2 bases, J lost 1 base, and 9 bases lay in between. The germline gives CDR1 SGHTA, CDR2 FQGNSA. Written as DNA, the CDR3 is TGTGCCAGCAGCTTACGCTTTCTGTCCTACAATGAGCAGTTCTTC. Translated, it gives CASSLRFLSYNEQFF.

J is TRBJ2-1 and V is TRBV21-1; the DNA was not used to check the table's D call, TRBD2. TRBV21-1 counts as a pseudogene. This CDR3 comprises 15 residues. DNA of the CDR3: TGTGCCAGCAGCAAAACTAGATCTCCCTACAATGAGCAGTTCTTC. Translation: CASSKTRSPYNEQFF.

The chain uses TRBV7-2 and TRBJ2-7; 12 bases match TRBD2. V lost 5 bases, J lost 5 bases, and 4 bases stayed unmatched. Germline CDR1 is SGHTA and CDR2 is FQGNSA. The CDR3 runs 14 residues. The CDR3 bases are TGTGCCAGCAGCCCGGGACTAGCGGGCCACGAGCAGTACTTC. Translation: CASSPGLAGHEQYF. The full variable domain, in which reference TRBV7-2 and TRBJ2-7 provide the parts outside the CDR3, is GAGVSQSPSNKVTEKGKDVELRCDPISGHTALYWYRQSLGQGLEFLIYFQGNSAPDKSGLPSDRFSAERTGGSVSTLTIQRTQQEDSAVYLCASSPGLAGHEQYFGPGTRLTVT.

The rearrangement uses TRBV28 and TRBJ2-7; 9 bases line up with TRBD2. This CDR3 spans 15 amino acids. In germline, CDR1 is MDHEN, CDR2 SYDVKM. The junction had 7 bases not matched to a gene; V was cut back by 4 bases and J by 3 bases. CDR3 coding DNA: TGTGCCAGCAGTTACTTCGCGGGAGGGTTCTACGAGCAGTACTTC. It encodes CASSYFAGGFYEQYF.

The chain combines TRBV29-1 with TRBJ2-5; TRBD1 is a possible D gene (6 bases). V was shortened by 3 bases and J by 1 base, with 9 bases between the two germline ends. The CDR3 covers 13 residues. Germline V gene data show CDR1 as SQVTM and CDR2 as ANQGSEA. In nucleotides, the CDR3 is TGCAGCGTTGACGGCAGGGGCCAAGAGACCCAGTACTTC. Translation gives CSVDGRGQETQYF.

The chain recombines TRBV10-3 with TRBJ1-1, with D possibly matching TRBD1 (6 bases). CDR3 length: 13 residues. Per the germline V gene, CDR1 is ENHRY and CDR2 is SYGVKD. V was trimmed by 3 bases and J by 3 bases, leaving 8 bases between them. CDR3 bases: TGTGCCATCAGTGACAGGGGAGACACTGAAGCTTTCTTT. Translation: CAISDRGDTEAFF.

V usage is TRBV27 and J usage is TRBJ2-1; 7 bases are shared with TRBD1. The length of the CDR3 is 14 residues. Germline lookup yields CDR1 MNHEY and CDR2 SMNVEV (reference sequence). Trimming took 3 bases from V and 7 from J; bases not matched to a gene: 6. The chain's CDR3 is CASSFYRGNNEQFF. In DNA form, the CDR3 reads TGTGCCAGCAGTTTCTACAGGGGAAATAATGAGCAGTTCTTC.

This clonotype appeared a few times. CDR3 nucleotide sequence: TGTGCCTGGAGCAATTATGAGCAGTTCTTC. It is translated as CAWSNYEQFF. The chain has TRBV30 and TRBJ2-1; D remains unclear. V lost 3 bases to trimming and J lost 8 bases, with 5 bases between them. This CDR3 contains 10 residues. Germline V gives CDR1 GTSNPN, CDR2 SVGIG (reference sequence). Full variable domain (missing parts from reference TRBV30 and TRBJ2-1): SQTIHQWPATLVQPVGSPLSLECTVEGTSNPNLYWYRQAAGRGLQLLFYSVGIGQISSEVPQNLSASRPQDRQFILSSKKLLLSDSGFYLCAWSNYEQFFGPGTRLTVL.

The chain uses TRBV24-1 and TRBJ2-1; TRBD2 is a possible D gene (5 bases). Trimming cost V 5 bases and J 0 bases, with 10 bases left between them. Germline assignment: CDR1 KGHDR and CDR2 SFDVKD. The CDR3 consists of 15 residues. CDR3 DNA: TGTGCCACCAGTGTAGCGAGGAGCTCCTACAATGAGCAGTTCTTC. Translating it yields CATSVARSSYNEQFF.